This T cell receptor (beta chain) was found in a study of CD8+CD57+ T cells in acquired aplastic anemia. Findings and caveats of the study: Significance was not reached for CD8+ Simpson's diversity between patients and controls.

It was genomic DNA that served as the template for profiling TCR beta VDJ and CDR3. In TCRdb, the reads were re-called with MiXCR into one record per CDR3 protein. The table shows just over 450,000 distinct CDR3 sequences, with around a third occurring only once. Concerning this clonotype itself: Its antigen is not identified.

Patients sequenced had flow cytometry evidence of CD8+CD57+ cell expansion. V was shortened by 11 bases and J by 5 bases, with 22 bases between the two germline ends. Germline loops: CDR1 LNHDA, CDR2 SQIVND (reference sequence). This CDR3 is built from 15 residues. The receptor's source is a human donor with aplastic anemia. Sequencing input: sorted CD4+, CD8+, or CD8+CD57+ T cells (not recorded which) from PBMCs. The chain combines TRBV19 with TRBJ2-1, with D possibly called TRBD1 or TRBD2 (6 bases each). The CDR3 DNA reads as TGTGCCTGGAGTGTAAAGGTCGGGGGCAACAATGAGCAGTTCTTC. Translated, it gives CAWSVKVGGNNEQFF.